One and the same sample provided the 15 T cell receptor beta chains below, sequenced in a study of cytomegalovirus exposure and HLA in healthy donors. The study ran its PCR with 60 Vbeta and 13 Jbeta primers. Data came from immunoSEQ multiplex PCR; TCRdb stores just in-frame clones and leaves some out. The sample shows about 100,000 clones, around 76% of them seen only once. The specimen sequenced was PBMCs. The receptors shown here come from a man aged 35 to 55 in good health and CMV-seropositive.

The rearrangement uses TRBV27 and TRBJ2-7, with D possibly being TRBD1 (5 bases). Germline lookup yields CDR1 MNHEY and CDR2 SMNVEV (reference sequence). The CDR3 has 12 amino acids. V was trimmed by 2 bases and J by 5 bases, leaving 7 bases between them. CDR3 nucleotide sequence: TGTGCCAGCAGTTTAAAGGGGAACGAGCAGTACTTC. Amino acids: CASSLKGNEQYF.

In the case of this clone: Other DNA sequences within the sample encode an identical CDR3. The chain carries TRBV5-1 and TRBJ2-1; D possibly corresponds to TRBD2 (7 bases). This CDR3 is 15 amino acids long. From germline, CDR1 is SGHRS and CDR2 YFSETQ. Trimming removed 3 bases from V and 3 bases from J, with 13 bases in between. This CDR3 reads CASSSGGGSYNEQFF. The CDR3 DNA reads TGCGCCAGCAGCTCGGGGGGCGGGAGCTACAATGAGCAGTTCTTC.

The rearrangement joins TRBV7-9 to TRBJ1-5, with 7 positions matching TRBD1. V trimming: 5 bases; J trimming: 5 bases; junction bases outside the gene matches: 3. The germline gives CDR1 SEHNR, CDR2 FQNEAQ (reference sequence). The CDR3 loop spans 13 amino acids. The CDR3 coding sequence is TGTGCCAGCAGCCGACAGGGCGATCAGCCCCAGCATTTT. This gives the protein CASSRQGDQPQHF.

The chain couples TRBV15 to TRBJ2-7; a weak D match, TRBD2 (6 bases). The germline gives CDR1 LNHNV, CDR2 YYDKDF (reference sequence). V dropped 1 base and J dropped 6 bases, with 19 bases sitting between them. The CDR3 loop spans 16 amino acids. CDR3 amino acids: CATSRGGSGPEGEQYF. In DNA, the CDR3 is TGTGCCACCAGCAGAGGGGGGAGCGGGCCCGAAGGCGAGCAGTACTTC.

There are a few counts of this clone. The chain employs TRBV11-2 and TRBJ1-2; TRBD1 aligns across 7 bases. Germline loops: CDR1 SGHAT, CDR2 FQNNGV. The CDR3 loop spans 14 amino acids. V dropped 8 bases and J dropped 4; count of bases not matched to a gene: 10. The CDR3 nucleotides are TGTGCCAGCGTTGACAGGGAGCGAGTCTATGGCTACACCTTC. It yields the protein CASVDRERVYGYTF.

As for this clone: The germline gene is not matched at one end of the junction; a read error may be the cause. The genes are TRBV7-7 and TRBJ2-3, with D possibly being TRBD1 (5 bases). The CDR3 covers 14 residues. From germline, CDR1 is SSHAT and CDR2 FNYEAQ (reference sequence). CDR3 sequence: CASSPQPGTDTQYF. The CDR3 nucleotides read TGTGCTAGCAGCCCCCAACCAGGGACAGATACGCAGTATTTT.

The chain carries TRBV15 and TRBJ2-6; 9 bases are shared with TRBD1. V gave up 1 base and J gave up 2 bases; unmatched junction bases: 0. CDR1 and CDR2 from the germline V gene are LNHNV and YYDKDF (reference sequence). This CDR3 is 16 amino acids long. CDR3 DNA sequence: TGTGCCACCAGCAGAGGGGACAGGGCTGGGGCCAACGTCCTGACTTTC. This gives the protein CATSRGDRAGANVLTF.

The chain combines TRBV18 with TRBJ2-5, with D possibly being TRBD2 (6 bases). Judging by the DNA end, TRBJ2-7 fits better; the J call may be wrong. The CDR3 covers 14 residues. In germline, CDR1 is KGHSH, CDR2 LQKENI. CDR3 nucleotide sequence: TGTGCCAGCTCACGGGAGGCAGCCTCCTACGAGCAGTACTTC. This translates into CASSREAASYEQYF.

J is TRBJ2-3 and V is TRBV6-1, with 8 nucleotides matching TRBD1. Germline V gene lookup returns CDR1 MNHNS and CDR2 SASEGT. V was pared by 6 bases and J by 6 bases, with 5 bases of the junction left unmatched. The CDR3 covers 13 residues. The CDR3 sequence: CASSGQGPDTQYF. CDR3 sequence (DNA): TGTGCCAGCAGCGGACAGGGACCCGATACGCAGTATTTT.

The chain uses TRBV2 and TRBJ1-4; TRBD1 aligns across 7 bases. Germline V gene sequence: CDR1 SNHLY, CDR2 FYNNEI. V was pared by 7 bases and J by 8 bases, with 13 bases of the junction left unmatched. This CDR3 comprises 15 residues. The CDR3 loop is CASNPGGGAGEKLFF. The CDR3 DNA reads TGTGCCAGCAACCCGGGAGGGGGCGCGGGCGAAAAACTGTTTTTT. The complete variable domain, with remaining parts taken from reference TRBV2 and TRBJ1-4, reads EPEVTQTPSHQVTQMGQEVILRCVPISNHLYFYWYRQILGQKVEFLVSFYNNEISEKSEIFDDQFSVERPDGSNFTLKIRSTKLEDSAMYFCASNPGGGAGEKLFFGSGTQLSVL.

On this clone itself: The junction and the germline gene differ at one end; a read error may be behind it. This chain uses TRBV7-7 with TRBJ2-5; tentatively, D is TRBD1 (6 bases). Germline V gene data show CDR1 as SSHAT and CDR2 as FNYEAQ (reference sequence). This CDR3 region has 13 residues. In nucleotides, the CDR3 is TGTGCTAGCACCCAGGGGCAGGGAGAGACCCAGTACTTC. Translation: CASTQGQGETQYF.

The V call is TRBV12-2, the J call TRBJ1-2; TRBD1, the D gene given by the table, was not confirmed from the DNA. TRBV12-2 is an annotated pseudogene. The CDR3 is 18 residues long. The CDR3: CASRLQGQGVRYDYGYTF. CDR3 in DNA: TGTGCAAGTCGCTTACAGGGACAGGGAGTACGATATGACTATGGCTACACCTTC.

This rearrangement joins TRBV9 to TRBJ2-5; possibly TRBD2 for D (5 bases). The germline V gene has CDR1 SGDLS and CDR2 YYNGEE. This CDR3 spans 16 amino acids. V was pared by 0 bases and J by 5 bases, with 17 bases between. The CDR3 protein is CASSVGLARGGETQYF. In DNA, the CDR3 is TGTGCCAGCAGCGTAGGGCTAGCCCGGGGTGGGGAGACCCAGTACTTC.

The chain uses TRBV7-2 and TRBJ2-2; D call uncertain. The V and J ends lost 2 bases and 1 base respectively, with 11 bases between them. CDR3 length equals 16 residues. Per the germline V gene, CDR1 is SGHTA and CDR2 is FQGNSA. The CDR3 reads CASSLSGRGNTGELFF. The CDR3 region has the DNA TGTGCCAGCAGCTTAAGTGGCCGAGGGAACACCGGGGAGCTGTTTTTT.

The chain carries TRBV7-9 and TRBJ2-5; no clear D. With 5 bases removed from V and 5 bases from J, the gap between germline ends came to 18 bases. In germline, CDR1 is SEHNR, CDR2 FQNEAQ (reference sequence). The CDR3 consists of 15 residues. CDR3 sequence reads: CASSPKTRLEETQYF. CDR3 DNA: TGTGCCAGCAGCCCGAAAACACGGCTGGAGGAGACCCAGTACTTC.